These 12 T cell receptor beta chains were sequenced from one sample in a study of T cells after yellow fever vaccination. TCRdb reprocessed the 5' RACE reads via MiXCR and lists one record per CDR3 protein. The sample consists of about 120,000 distinct CDR3 sequences, 8.4% of them appearing once. This specimen was CD8+ T cells sorted from PBMCs, taken 45 days after the yellow fever booster vaccination. The source is a man under 40 who received the YFV17D yellow fever vaccine.

This clonotype came up a few times. This sequence joins TRBV6-1 and TRBJ2-5; TRBD1 aligns across 12 bases. The V and J ends lost 7 bases and 5 bases, in that order; junction bases with no gene match: 8. Germline V lookup: CDR1 MNHNS, CDR2 SASEGT. The CDR3 loop spans 15 amino acids. The CDR3 DNA reads TGTGCCAGCACCGGGGGACAGGGGGCGTCGGAGACCCAGTACTTC. Translated, it gives CASTGGQGASETQYF.

This chain links TRBV4-2 with TRBJ2-7; 7 nucleotides agree with TRBD2. Germline V lookup: CDR1 LGHNA, CDR2 YNFKEQ. With V trimmed by 1 base and J by 6 bases, 9 bases remained unmatched. The CDR3 has 15 residues. CDR3 sequence (DNA): TGTGCCAGCAGCCAAGGGGGCGGGAGCTGGCCCGAGCAGTACTTC. Protein product: CASSQGGGSWPEQYF.

This clonotype was seen at least ten times. The V call is TRBV11-2, the J call TRBJ2-5; the D gene is possibly TRBD1 (6 bases). The CDR3 covers 14 residues. The germline gives CDR1 SGHAT, CDR2 FQNNGV. Trimming took off 5 bases at V and 1 base at J, with 11 bases between the two ends. In DNA form, the CDR3 reads TGTGCCAGCAGCCCGGACAGAATCCAAGAGACCCAGTACTTC. Its translation is CASSPDRIQETQYF.

This clonotype was found many times. V is TRBV5-1 and J is TRBJ2-1; 7 bases map to TRBD2. CDR3 length: 17 amino acids. Germline V CDR1 and CDR2: SGHRS, YFSETQ. The ends lost 0 bases at V and 0 bases at J; junction bases unmatched: 6. CDR3 sequence (DNA): TGCGCCAGCAGCTTGGATATACTAGCGAGCTCCTACAATGAGCAGTTCTTC. Its protein is CASSLDILASSYNEQFF. The variable domain in full, completed from reference TRBV5-1 and TRBJ2-1, reads KAGVTQTPRYLIKTRGQQVTLSCSPISGHRSVSWYQQTPGQGLQFLFEYFSETQRNKGNFPGRFSGRQFSNSRSEMNVSTLELGDSALYLCASSLDILASSYNEQFFGPGTRLTVL.

This clonotype appeared many times. V is TRBV4-3 and J is TRBJ2-1, with D tentatively TRBD2 (5 bases). V lost 1 base to trimming and J lost 4 bases, with 17 bases between them. Germline CDR1 reads LGHNA; CDR2 reads YSLEER. CDR3 length: 17 amino acids. The CDR3 DNA sequence: TGCGCCAGCAGCCAAGGGATGGCAGGAGGTGCATACAATGAGCAGTTCTTC. Its protein is CASSQGMAGGAYNEQFF.

Regarding this clonotype: One end of the junction fails to match germline, which may point to a read error. The genes are TRBV7-7 and TRBJ2-2; D possibly corresponds to TRBD1 (5 bases). In germline, CDR1 is SSHAT, CDR2 FNYEAQ (reference sequence). This CDR3 spans 12 amino acids. The CDR3 DNA follows: TGTGCTAGCAGCAAACAGGCCGGGGAGCTGTTTTTT. This sequence encodes CASSKQAGELFF. The variable domain in full, with the rest retrieved from reference TRBV7-7 and TRBJ2-2, is GAGVSQSPRYKVTKRGQDVTLRCDPISSHATLYWYQQALGQGPEFLTYFNYEAQPDKSGLPSDRFSAERPEGSISTLTIQRTEQRDSAMYRCASSKQAGELFFGEGSRLTVL.

There are many counts of this clonotype. The gene calls are TRBV6-5 and TRBJ2-1, with 7 bases aligning to TRBD2. The CDR3 contains 15 residues. The ends lost 4 bases at V and 4 bases at J; junction bases unmatched: 7. CDR1 is MNHEY and CDR2 is SVGAGI in the germline V gene. The CDR3 protein is CASSSGGSTYNEQFF. The CDR3 coding sequence is TGTGCCAGCAGTTCTGGCGGGAGCACATACAATGAGCAGTTCTTC.

Many counts were recorded for this clonotype. This rearrangement joins TRBV10-3 to TRBJ2-7; possibly TRBD2 for D (5 bases). The V and J ends lost 8 bases and 2 bases respectively, with 13 bases between them. Looked up from germline, CDR1 is ENHRY and CDR2 is SYGVKD. This CDR3 region has 13 residues. The CDR3 is CAIGGGSTYEQYF. CDR3 sequence (DNA): TGTGCCATCGGAGGTGGGAGTACCTACGAGCAGTACTTC.

This clonotype came up many times. The chain joins TRBV20-1 to TRBJ2-1, with a possible D match to TRBD1 (5 bases). Germline CDR1 is DFQATT and CDR2 is SNEGSKA (reference sequence). V was trimmed by 6 bases and J by 1 base, leaving 19 bases between them. The CDR3 loop spans 16 amino acids. In DNA, the CDR3 is TGCAGTGCCGCGATTTCGGCAGGGCTATCCTACAATGAGCAGTTCTTC. Amino acid sequence: CSAAISAGLSYNEQFF.

V is TRBV21-1 and J is TRBJ2-1; the table names TRBD2, a call not compared with the DNA. TRBV21-1 is assigned pseudogene status. The CDR3 sequence is 15 residues long. CDR3 coding DNA: TGTGCCAGCAGCAAGGCAGTGAGGGGCCCCAATGAGCAGTTCTTC. Its protein is CASSKAVRGPNEQFF.

Note on this clonotype: This could be a read error, since a much larger clone is one nucleotide away. The chain joins TRBV4-3 to TRBJ2-7; TRBD1 agrees at 9 bases. Germline CDR1 reads LGHNA; CDR2 reads YSLEER. V shed 5 bases, J shed 5 bases, and the junction held 7 bases outside the gene matches. This CDR3 region has 14 residues. This chain's CDR3 is CASSEVQGADEQYF. Written as DNA, the CDR3 is TGCGCCAGCAGCGAAGTACAGGGGGCCGACGAGCAGTACTTC.

This clonotype appeared a single time. This could be a read error, since a much larger clone is one nucleotide away. V is TRBV20-1 and J is TRBJ2-7; D is unclear. The CDR3 sequence is 14 residues long. Trimming pared 3 bases from V and 4 bases from J, leaving 16 bases between. Germline values: CDR1 DFQATT, CDR2 SNEGSKA (reference sequence). The CDR3 sequence: CSASWAVIRYEQYF. The CDR3 DNA reads as TGCAGTGCTAGTTGGGCCGTGATTAGGTACGAGCAGTACTTC.